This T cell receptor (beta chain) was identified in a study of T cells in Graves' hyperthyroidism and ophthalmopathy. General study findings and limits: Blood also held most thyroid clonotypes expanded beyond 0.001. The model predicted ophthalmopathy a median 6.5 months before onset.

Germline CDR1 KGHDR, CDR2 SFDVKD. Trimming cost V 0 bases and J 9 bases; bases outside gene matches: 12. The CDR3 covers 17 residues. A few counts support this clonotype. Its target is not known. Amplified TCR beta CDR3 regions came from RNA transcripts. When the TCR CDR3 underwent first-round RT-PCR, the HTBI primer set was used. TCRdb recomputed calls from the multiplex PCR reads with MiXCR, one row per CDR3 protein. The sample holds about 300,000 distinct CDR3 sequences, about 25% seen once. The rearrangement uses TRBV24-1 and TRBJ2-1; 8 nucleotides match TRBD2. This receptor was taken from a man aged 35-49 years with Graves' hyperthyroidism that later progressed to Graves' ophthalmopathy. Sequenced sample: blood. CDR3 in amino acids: CATSDLQRGRHPSEQFF. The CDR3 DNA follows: TGTGCCACCAGTGATTTGCAACGCGGGAGGCACCCTAGTGAGCAGTTCTTC.